Each of the 28 T cell receptor beta chains below was sequenced from the same sample in a study of CD8 T cells in Susac syndrome. The authors reverse transcribed about 0.45 to 1 ug RNA with random hexamers. TCRdb processed the immunoSEQ multiplex PCR reads anew with MiXCR; each CDR3 protein has one entry. This repertoire shows about 300,000 distinct CDR3 sequences, 92% found once; its top ten account for over 0.065%. The sequenced sample was CD4+ T cells from PBMCs. Receptors originate from a human donor with multiple sclerosis.

A single count supports this clonotype. The chain uses TRBV20-1 and TRBJ1-5, with D hard to call. Looked up from germline, CDR1 is DFQATT and CDR2 is SNEGSKA (reference sequence). CDR3 length: 14 amino acids. Trimming left V 2 bases short and J 5 bases short, with 13 bases between. In DNA, the CDR3 is TGCAGTGCTAGAAACCCGGGAGGCCATCAGCCCCAGCATTTT. This codes for CSARNPGGHQPQHF.

The chain combines TRBV12-3 or TRBV12-4 with TRBJ1-3; D is ambiguous. V lost 5 bases and J lost 2, with 13 bases in between. The CDR3 loop spans 15 amino acids. This chain's CDR3 is CASSDDGSPGNTIYF. DNA of the CDR3: TGTGCCAGCAGTGATGACGGATCCCCTGGAAACACCATATATTTT.

The chain links TRBV12-3 or TRBV12-4 to TRBJ2-3, with 8 bases that match TRBD2. This CDR3 has 14 amino acids. Trimming removed 6 bases from V and 11 bases from J; junction bases left unmatched: 13. DNA of the CDR3: TGTGCCAGCAGGCCCGCGGCTGTAGCGGGGTTGCAGTATTTT. The encoded protein is CASRPAAVAGLQYF.

The chain joins TRBV12-3 or TRBV12-4 to TRBJ2-4; 9 bases fit TRBD1. The length of the CDR3 is 13 residues. The trim removed 5 bases at V and 8 bases at J, leaving 4 bases unmatched. The CDR3: CASSPDRGDIQYF. The CDR3 nucleotides are TGTGCCAGCAGTCCGGACAGGGGCGACATTCAGTACTTC.

The chain joins TRBV4-2 to TRBJ2-3; D call uncertain. CDR1 LGHNA and CDR2 YNFKEQ come from the germline V gene. CDR3 size: 14 residues. V lost 2 bases to trimming and J lost 2 bases, with 8 bases between them. The CDR3 loop reads CASSQRQSTDTQYF. In DNA, the CDR3 is TGTGCCAGCAGCCAACGGCAGTCCACAGATACGCAGTATTTT.

This chain joins TRBV6-5 and TRBJ2-7; D is uncertain. Per the germline V gene, CDR1 is MNHEY and CDR2 is SVGAGI. The V end was cut by 5 bases, the J end by 2 bases, with 7 bases between. The CDR3 is 12 residues long. The CDR3 protein is CASSPRTYEQYF. The DNA for the CDR3 is TGTGCCAGCAGTCCGAGAACCTACGAGCAGTACTTC.

V usage is TRBV19 and J usage is TRBJ2-3; 8 nucleotides agree with TRBD2. The CDR3 is made up of 14 amino acids. Germline V gene data show CDR1 as LNHDA and CDR2 as SQIVND (reference sequence). The junction had 5 bases not matched to a gene; V was cut back by 6 bases and J by 3 bases. The CDR3 is CASRGASGTDTQYF. CDR3 sequence (DNA): TGTGCCAGTAGAGGGGCTAGCGGGACAGATACGCAGTATTTT.

This chain connects TRBV19 to TRBJ2-4, with a tentative D call TRBD2 (6 bases). The CDR3 length is 17 residues. Germline loops: CDR1 LNHDA, CDR2 SQIVND (reference sequence). Between the trimmed V and J ends, which lost 9 bases and 2 bases, there was a span of 23 bases. CDR3 nucleotide sequence: TGTGCCAGCAGACCTCACCCCCAGGGACTGTCCAAAAACATTCAGTACTTC. It yields the protein CASRPHPQGLSKNIQYF. Using reference TRBV19 and TRBJ2-4 for the parts outside the CDR3, the full variable domain is DGGITQSPKYLFRKEGQNVTLSCEQNLNHDAMYWYRQDPGQGLRLIYYSQIVNDFQKGDIAEGYSVSREKKESFPLTVTSAQKNPTAFYLCASRPHPQGLSKNIQYFGAGTRLSVL.

The CDR3 DNA sequence: TGTGCCAGCAGCTTATGGGCAGATACGCAGTATTTT. This gives the protein CASSLWADTQYF. The chain couples TRBV7-2 to TRBJ2-3; D ambiguous. The CDR3 has 12 residues. Germline V gene lookup returns CDR1 SGHTA and CDR2 FQGNSA. V was trimmed by 2 bases and J by 4 bases, leaving 4 bases between them.

The V and J genes are TRBV7-2 and TRBJ2-1, with D uncertain. CDR3 length: 13 amino acids. Trimming pared 3 bases from V and 10 bases from J, leaving 13 bases between. From germline, CDR1 is SGHTA and CDR2 FQGNSA. In DNA form, the CDR3 reads TGTGCCAGCAGCTTTGGCCCCCGTGGCGAGCAGTTCTTC. It specifies CASSFGPRGEQFF.

The rearrangement links TRBV19 to TRBJ1-1, with TRBD1 matching 7 bases. The CDR3 runs to 14 residues. The germline V gene encodes CDR1 LNHDA and CDR2 SQIVND (reference sequence). Unmatched junction bases numbered 11, after V lost 7 bases and J lost 6 bases. The CDR3 DNA is TGTGCCAGTACCCCTGGGACAGACTCCCCTGAAGCTTTCTTT. Protein: CASTPGTDSPEAFF.

The chain has TRBV12-3 or TRBV12-4 and TRBJ2-7; 9 nucleotides agree with TRBD1. After removal of 6 bases from V and 4 bases from J, the junction contained 7 bases not matched to a gene. The CDR3 runs 14 residues. CDR3 coding DNA: TGTGCCAGCAGGGGACTCGGACAGGGGTACGAGCAGTACTTC. Protein: CASRGLGQGYEQYF.

V gene TRBV20-1 combines with J gene TRBJ1-6; 8 bases match TRBD1. After removal of 3 bases from V and 10 bases from J, the junction contained 11 bases not matched to a gene. CDR1 DFQATT and CDR2 SNEGSKA come from the germline V gene (reference sequence). CDR3 length: 15 amino acids. CDR3 sequence reads: CSASRRGREVSPLHF. For the CDR3, the DNA is TGCAGTGCTAGCCGCAGGGGGCGAGAGGTATCACCCCTCCACTTT.

V gene TRBV19 combines with J gene TRBJ1-2, with D possibly TRBD1 on 6 matching bases. This CDR3 has 13 residues. Germline loops: CDR1 LNHDA, CDR2 SQIVND (reference sequence). The V end lost 11 bases, the J end lost 2 bases, and 15 bases lay between the germline ends. In nucleotides, the CDR3 is TGTGCCTCCGGGCAGGGGCACAACTATGGCTACACCTTC. It is translated as CASGQGHNYGYTF.

The chain is built from TRBV19 and TRBJ1-6; 9 nucleotides agree with TRBD1. Germline loops: CDR1 LNHDA, CDR2 SQIVND (reference sequence). The V segment lost 9 bases and the J segment 7 bases; nucleotides outside the gene matches: 13. CDR3 length: 16 amino acids. CDR3 in DNA: TGTGCCAGCCATCCGGGGGGCGGACAGGGGAATTCACCCCTCCACTTT. Translated, it gives CASHPGGGQGNSPLHF.

The V and J genes are TRBV5-1 and TRBJ2-2, with 10 bases aligning to TRBD1. CDR1 is SGHRS and CDR2 is YFSETQ in the germline V gene. This CDR3 has 13 amino acids. The V segment lost 10 bases and the J segment 4 bases; nucleotides outside the gene matches: 4. DNA of the CDR3: TGCGCCCCGGGACAGGGGTCCACCGGGGAGCTGTTTTTT. This codes for CAPGQGSTGELFF.

This chain uses TRBV14 with TRBJ1-5; 9 bases fit TRBD1. The trim removed 1 base at V and 7 bases at J, leaving 2 bases unmatched. The CDR3 sequence is 14 residues long. Germline V lookup: CDR1 SGHDN, CDR2 FVKESK. The CDR3 spells CASSQGGQGQPQHF. The CDR3 coding sequence is TGTGCCAGCAGCCAAGGGGGACAGGGACAGCCCCAGCATTTT.

The chain recombines TRBV30 with TRBJ2-1, with 7 bases fitting TRBD2. V shed 0 bases, J shed 2 bases, and the junction held 1 base outside the gene matches. This CDR3 is 14 amino acids long. CDR1 is GTSNPN and CDR2 is SVGIG in the germline V gene (reference sequence). Here the CDR3 reads CAWSVGTTYNEQFF. As DNA, the CDR3 is TGTGCCTGGAGTGTCGGGACTACCTACAATGAGCAGTTCTTC.

The rearrangement joins TRBV18 to TRBJ1-6; maybe TRBD1 (6 bases). V lost 2 bases, J lost 3 bases, and 11 bases lay in between. CDR3 length: 16 amino acids. Germline V lookup: CDR1 KGHSH, CDR2 LQKENI. CDR3: CASSPGGGNYNSPLHF. As DNA, the CDR3 is TGTGCCAGCTCACCAGGAGGGGGGAACTATAATTCACCCCTCCACTTT.

The CDR3 nucleotides are TGCAGCGTTTCCACAGGGAACTATGGCTACACCTTC. Translating gives CSVSTGNYGYTF. This chain connects TRBV29-1 to TRBJ1-2; D may be TRBD1 (6 bases). The CDR3 covers 12 residues. The germline gives CDR1 SQVTM, CDR2 ANQGSEA. V was shortened by 5 bases and J by 2 bases, with 9 bases between the two germline ends.

This clonotype was seen just once. The chain combines TRBV6-5 with TRBJ2-1; TRBD2 is a possible D gene (7 bases). This CDR3 region has 15 residues. CDR1 MNHEY and CDR2 SVGAGI come from the germline V gene. The V and J ends lost 6 bases and 6 bases respectively, with 18 bases between them. The CDR3 coding sequence is TGTGCCAGCAGCCGTGGGGGGGCACGGAGCAATGAGCAGTTCTTC. Its protein product is CASSRGGARSNEQFF.

The chain has TRBV23-1 and TRBJ1-5; D is perhaps TRBD1 (6 bases). TRBV23-1 is given ORF status, its function remaining uncertain. V lost 4 bases, J lost 6 bases, and 22 bases lay in between. This CDR3 contains 17 residues. This CDR3 reads CASSPAPGGRAGQPQHF. As DNA, the CDR3 is TGCGCCAGCAGTCCCGCCCCCGGGGGCAGGGCCGGTCAGCCCCAGCATTTT.

The chain combines TRBV5-1 with TRBJ1-1, with a tentative D call TRBD1 (5 bases). The CDR3 extends over 15 amino acids. V was trimmed by 3 bases and J by 3 bases, leaving 15 bases between them. Per the germline V gene, CDR1 is SGHRS and CDR2 is YFSETQ. CDR3 nucleotide sequence: TGCGCCAGCAGCTATGACCCGGGGGAATACACTGAAGCTTTCTTT. It encodes CASSYDPGEYTEAFF.

A single count supports this clonotype. This chain links TRBV3-1 with TRBJ2-2; D not certain. V lost 4 bases, J lost 8 bases, and 11 bases lay in between. CDR1 is LGHDT and CDR2 is YNNKEL in the germline V gene (reference sequence). The CDR3 is made up of 13 amino acids. In DNA form, the CDR3 reads TGTGCCAGCAGCCGGCTAGGATCGGGGGAGCTGTTTTTT. It is translated as CASSRLGSGELFF.

The rearrangement links TRBV27 to TRBJ1-2; 8 bases line up with TRBD1. CDR3 size: 13 residues. CDR1 and CDR2 (germline): MNHEY, SMNVEV (reference sequence). The trim removed 3 bases at V and 8 bases at J, leaving 5 bases unmatched. The CDR3 coding sequence is TGTGCCAGCAGTTTTTTACAGGGGGAAGGCTACACCTTC. Encoded protein: CASSFLQGEGYTF.

The V and J genes are TRBV3-1 and TRBJ1-6; D is ambiguous. The CDR3 contains 15 residues. Germline assignment: CDR1 LGHDT and CDR2 YNNKEL (reference sequence). V was cut by 4 bases and J by 5 bases, with 12 bases left in between. CDR3 bases: TGTGCCAGCAGCCCTTCCCGGGAGAATAATTCACCCCTCCACTTT. It translates to CASSPSRENNSPLHF.

The chain joins TRBV15 to TRBJ1-1, with D uncertain. This CDR3 has 12 amino acids. Germline values: CDR1 LNHNV, CDR2 YYDKDF (reference sequence). The V end was cut by 1 base, the J end by 7 bases, with 7 bases between. CDR3 nucleotide sequence: TGTGCCACCAGCAGAGGTCCGAGTGAAGCTTTCTTT. Protein sequence: CATSRGPSEAFF.

The V call is TRBV18, the J call TRBJ2-5; D gene ambiguous. The CDR3 length is 14 residues. V was clipped by 0 bases and J by 3 bases, with 8 bases between them. Germline V gene sequence: CDR1 KGHSH, CDR2 LQKENI. CDR3 amino acids: CASSPPNGEETQYF. The CDR3 bases are TGTGCCAGCTCACCACCGAATGGGGAAGAGACCCAGTACTTC.